This T cell receptor beta chain was identified in a study of OX40 agonist ivuxolimab in advanced cancers. For the study at large: Participants could have had prior anti-PD-1, anti-PD-L1 or anti-CTLA-4 therapy, and more than 35% had some.

The germline V gene has CDR1 MDHEN and CDR2 SYDVKM. Trimming took 4 bases from V and 6 from J; bases not matched to a gene: 5. The CDR3 is 15 amino acids. Some clones are missing from TCRdb's copy, which holds only in-frame ones; the method was immunoSEQ multiplex PCR. The sample yields 50,000 to 70,000 clones, over 80% seen once. It was autoimmune disease history or systemic immunosuppression that excluded patients. The sequencing used CD4+ or CD8+ T cells sorted from blood, collected in a trial of the OX40 agonist ivuxolimab. The chain couples TRBV28 to TRBJ2-3, with 12 bases matching TRBD2. The TCR was taken from an adult with an advanced solid tumor such as melanoma, head and neck, liver or kidney cancer. The CDR3 region is CASSSLAGGIDTQYF. DNA of the CDR3: TGTGCCAGCAGTTCCCTAGCGGGAGGGATTGATACGCAGTATTTT.